Reported below is one TCR beta chain. No antigen is known for it. CDR1 and CDR2 were assigned from the germline V gene (reference sequence) as LGHDT and YNNKEL. Reading from cysteine to phenylalanine, the CDR3 counts 14 amino acids. No DNA accompanies this entry. The sample belongs to a study of monozygotic twins with inflammatory bowel disease (dated by TCRdb to between 2018 and 2020). A note on the overall study: A total of roughly 28 monozygotic twin pairs were included in the full study, comprising nine German pairs (four IBD-concordant, five IBD-discordant) and 19 IBD-discordant Danish pairs. Within discordant pairs, disease-associated traits were sought mainly by comparing IBD patients with their genetically identical healthy co-twins. Each individual had, on average, about 151 000 unique TCRalpha sequences and 181 000 unique TCRbeta sequences available for analysis. Broader findings and caveats from the paper: Measured by the inverse Simpson index, TCRbeta repertoire diversity was lower in IBD patients than in their healthy co-twins. Fewer clonotypes were shared with other individuals by IBD patients than by healthy twins, most markedly in patients showing signs of disease activity. Distinction between different T cell subtypes could not be achieved in the analysis. The results gave no support for a single strong signal or clonotype linked to IBD. Repertoire similarity did not differ between concordant and discordant twins, possibly due to limited statistical power. Because patients were on differing immunosuppressive treatments, the repertoires may have picked up extra background noise and inter-individual variability.

Receptor amplification or capture employed 5' RACE. Preparation of each TCR library used 3,500 to 4,500 ng of total RNA. For each sample, cDNA was synthesized in eight separate reactions using SMARTScribe reverse transcriptase. Unique molecular identifiers containing a 6-nucleotide sample barcode were introduced through template switching during cDNA synthesis. Two nested PCRs of roughly 16 and 10 cycles amplified the TCRalpha and TCRbeta cDNA, and bead purification followed each PCR. Before amplification, cDNA was treated with uracil DNA-glycosylase and purified using the QIAquick PCR purification kit. The second PCR was the step at which Illumina TruSeq-compatible adapters and sample-specific barcodes were added. TapeStation and Qubit were used to check library quality and concentration, and 5 to 6.5 ng of each library was pooled. Pooled libraries were sequenced on an Illumina HiSeq2500 single-index Rapid Run with 2 x 100 bp reads and custom sequencing primers. The study's own analysis went as follows. MiGEC version 1.2.6 was used for UMI-based consensus assembly, which corrected PCR and sequencing errors. V(D)J alignment, clonotype assembly and CDR3 extraction were performed with MiXCR version 2.1.1. To normalise gene usage, clonotype sharing and MAIT/NKT TCR abundance, the top 1000, 10 000 and 20 000 clonotypes in each sample were analysed. After downsampling to 27 000 UMIs, diversity was calculated as the inverse Simpson index using the vegan R package. Paired Mann-Whitney U tests on discordant twin pairs were used, with Benjamini-Hochberg multiple-testing correction. TCRdb reprocessed the reads; each CDR3 protein sequence makes one entry, and DNA is unavailable. These V and J calls are TCRdb output, not the study's own analysis. The sample's own table lists approximately 200,000 distinct CDR3 sequences. The top ten hold approximately 1.6% of the sample.

From each donor, a roughly 2.6 ml peripheral blood sample was collected into PAXgene tubes and stored at -80 degrees C. Total RNA was isolated from whole blood with the PAXgene blood miRNA kit on an automated QIAcube, without T cell sorting. Deep TCRalpha and TCRbeta repertoire profiling with unique molecular barcoding was performed on peripheral blood of monozygotic twin pairs concordant or discordant for inflammatory bowel disease. Smoking habits were recorded for all twin pairs, and individuals were classified as current, former or never smokers. Source material: blood. The sequence was collected from a human donor with ulcerative colitis or Crohn's disease, or a healthy co-twin of an affected twin (not recorded which). The rearrangement combines TRBV3-1 with TRBJ2-5; TCRdb's assignment of TRBD1 cannot be checked, as there is no DNA. The CDR3 protein: CASRLTGTSYTQYF.